Below, 24 T cell receptor beta chains from the same sample are listed, as sequenced in a study of T cell responses to AZD1222 COVID-19 vaccine. The repertoire was sequenced with immunoSEQ multiplex PCR; TCRdb's copy has only in-frame clones and lacks some. The sample holds 95,000 to 120,000 clones; about nine tenths are singletons and the top ten take around 6%. The source was peripheral blood, collected 28 days after the second AZD1222 dose. The receptors were gathered from an adult who received the AZD1222 COVID-19 vaccine.

The chain employs TRBV19 and TRBJ1-2; 8 nucleotides match TRBD1. Germline lookup yields CDR1 LNHDA and CDR2 SQIVND (reference sequence). V lost 8 bases to trimming and J lost 1 base; unmatched junction nucleotides: 9. The CDR3 loop spans 15 amino acids. CDR3 DNA: TGTGCCAGTTCGACAGGGGCCCTAATTAACTATGGCTACACCTTC. This sequence encodes CASSTGALINYGYTF.

J is TRBJ2-1 and V is TRBV2, with D possibly being TRBD1 (6 bases). The CDR3 is 13 amino acids. In germline, CDR1 is SNHLY, CDR2 FYNNEI. V was cut by 7 bases and J by 9 bases, with 16 bases left in between. CDR3 coding DNA: TGTGCCAGCAAGGGGGACCAACAGAGTGAGCAGTTCTTC. Its translation: CASKGDQQSEQFF.

The J gene is TRBJ1-4, the V gene TRBV6-2 or TRBV6-3; no clear D. Germline V CDR1 and CDR2: MNHEY, SVGEGT. The CDR3 covers 14 residues. Trimming took 0 bases from V and 14 from J, leaving 16 bases between them. In DNA form, the CDR3 reads TGTGCCAGCAGTTACTCGGCCGGGCTGGTCCCCCTGTTTTTT. It specifies CASSYSAGLVPLFF.

Written as DNA, the CDR3 is TGTGCCACCCAGGGGGCAGAGTACTTGAACACTGAAGCTTTCTTT. This codes for CATQGAEYLNTEAFF. V is TRBV10-3 and J is TRBJ1-1; TRBD1 aligns across 8 bases. The CDR3 consists of 15 residues. Germline CDR1 is ENHRY and CDR2 is SYGVKD. V lost 10 bases and J lost 0; bases outside the gene matches: 10.

The chain has TRBV4-3 and TRBJ1-2, with D possibly matching TRBD1 (5 bases). This CDR3 has 15 amino acids. Trimming removed 0 bases at V and 7 bases at J, with 15 bases between. Per the germline V gene, CDR1 is LGHNA and CDR2 is YSLEER. CDR3 in amino acids: CASSQDRRGSGGYTF. As DNA, the CDR3 is TGCGCCAGCAGCCAAGATCGTAGGGGAAGTGGTGGCTACACCTTC.

The rearrangement joins TRBV19 to TRBJ1-5, with D perhaps TRBD1 (5 bases). CDR3 size: 15 residues. The V end was cut by 5 bases, the J end by 5 bases, with 16 bases between. Germline V gene data show CDR1 as LNHDA and CDR2 as SQIVND (reference sequence). The CDR3 reads CASSPGRGGDQPQHF. DNA of the CDR3: TGTGCCAGTAGTCCAGGGAGGGGAGGGGATCAGCCCCAGCATTTT.

The chain is built from TRBV6-5 and TRBJ1-2; D remains unclear. V dropped 6 bases and J dropped 8 bases, with 19 bases sitting between them. The CDR3 length is 14 residues. Germline-derived CDR1 and CDR2 are MNHEY and SVGAGI. This chain's CDR3 is CASSLGGRQSGYTF. The CDR3 nucleotides read TGTGCCAGCAGCCTCGGTGGGAGGCAATCCGGCTACACCTTC.

This CDR3 reads CASSDIRDTQYF. In DNA form, the CDR3 reads TGTGCCAGCAGTGATATTCGGGATACGCAGTATTTT. The chain carries TRBV2 and TRBJ2-3; D is unresolved. V lost 3 bases to trimming and J lost 6 bases, with 7 bases between them. This CDR3 contains 12 residues. The germline gives CDR1 SNHLY, CDR2 FYNNEI.

The V call is TRBV14, the J call TRBJ1-2; D is ambiguous. The CDR3 is 13 amino acids. Germline lookup yields CDR1 SGHDN and CDR2 FVKESK. Trimming shortened V by 2 bases and J by 8 bases, and 12 bases separated the two germline ends. CDR3 sequence reads: CASSQRPEGGYTF. The CDR3 coding sequence is TGTGCCAGCAGCCAACGACCCGAAGGGGGCTACACCTTC.

This chain joins TRBV5-1 and TRBJ1-1; D gene ambiguous. CDR1 and CDR2 from the germline V gene are SGHRS and YFSETQ. V gave up 2 bases and J gave up 10 bases, with 15 bases separating them. The CDR3 sequence is 13 residues long. The CDR3 sequence: CASSFDFDTRAFF. CDR3 in DNA: TGCGCCAGCAGCTTCGATTTTGATACCCGAGCTTTCTTT. Full variable domain (remainder filled in from reference TRBV5-1 and TRBJ1-1): KAGVTQTPRYLIKTRGQQVTLSCSPISGHRSVSWYQQTPGQGLQFLFEYFSETQRNKGNFPGRFSGRQFSNSRSEMNVSTLELGDSALYLCASSFDFDTRAFFGQGTRLTVV.

The V gene is TRBV6-4, the J gene TRBJ2-7, with D perhaps matching TRBD2 (5 bases). Germline values: CDR1 MRHNA, CDR2 SNTAGT. The ends were cut back, 3 bases at V and 4 bases at J, with 10 bases in the middle. The CDR3 length is 13 residues. DNA for the CDR3: TGTGCCAGCAGTGAACGGGGAGTGTACGAGCAGTACTTC. Protein sequence: CASSERGVYEQYF.

This chain uses TRBV2 with TRBJ2-7, with 10 bases fitting TRBD1. The CDR3 is 16 residues long. Germline V gene sequence: CDR1 SNHLY, CDR2 FYNNEI. The V segment lost 3 bases and the J segment 7 bases; nucleotides outside the gene matches: 12. This CDR3 is CASSDISGTGDLEQYF. CDR3 bases: TGTGCCAGCAGTGACATATCCGGGACAGGGGATCTTGAGCAGTACTTC.

V usage is TRBV29-1 and J usage is TRBJ1-1; 7 nucleotides match TRBD1. Germline lookup yields CDR1 SQVTM and CDR2 ANQGSEA. Trimming took 7 bases from V and 1 from J; bases not matched to a gene: 6. This CDR3 region has 13 residues. The CDR3 loop is CSAHRGANTEAFF. CDR3 coding DNA: TGCAGCGCTCACAGGGGAGCGAACACTGAAGCTTTCTTT.

The chain is built from TRBV7-2 and TRBJ2-1; tentative D call: TRBD2 (6 bases). The CDR3 is made up of 14 amino acids. Germline CDR1 SGHTA, CDR2 FQGNSA. V lost 4 bases, J lost 1 base, and 8 bases lay in between. Here the CDR3 DNA reads TGTGCCAGCAGCTCCGCGGGGTCCTACAATGAGCAGTTCTTC. This gives the protein CASSSAGSYNEQFF.

This clone appeared a few times. The chain joins TRBV5-4 to TRBJ1-4, with 9 bases matching TRBD1. Germline-derived CDR1 and CDR2 are SGHNT and YYREEE (reference sequence). Germline trimming cut 2 bases from V and 7 bases from J; bases unmatched to any gene: 3. This CDR3 is built from 14 residues. The CDR3 protein is CASSLQGALEKLFF. The CDR3, as DNA: TGTGCCAGCAGCTTACAGGGGGCGCTTGAAAAACTGTTTTTT.

The genes are TRBV2 and TRBJ2-7; tentative D call: TRBD2 (5 bases). Germline V CDR1 and CDR2: SNHLY, FYNNEI. The CDR3 runs to 12 residues. V was cut by 3 bases and J by 4 bases, with 7 bases left in between. The CDR3, as DNA: TGTGCCAGCAGTGAGTCGGGGTACGAGCAGTACTTC. Amino acid sequence: CASSESGYEQYF. Full variable domain (remainder filled in from reference TRBV2 and TRBJ2-7): EPEVTQTPSHQVTQMGQEVILRCVPISNHLYFYWYRQILGQKVEFLVSFYNNEISEKSEIFDDQFSVERPDGSNFTLKIRSTKLEDSAMYFCASSESGYEQYFGPGTRLTVT.

This chain uses TRBV6-5 with TRBJ1-3; no reliable D call. Germline V gives CDR1 MNHEY, CDR2 SVGAGI. The V end lost 7 bases, the J end lost 0 bases, and 13 bases lay between the germline ends. The CDR3 spans 15 residues. The CDR3 DNA reads TGTGCCAGCACTGTTTCGAGAATCTCTGGAAACACCATATATTTT. Its protein is CASTVSRISGNTIYF.

A few counts support this clone. V and J are TRBV19 and TRBJ1-2; D is ambiguous. Trimming left V 5 bases short and J 2 bases short, with 15 bases between. This CDR3 region has 15 residues. Per the germline V gene, CDR1 is LNHDA and CDR2 is SQIVND (reference sequence). DNA of the CDR3: TGTGCCAGTAGTGCCCCCCGAATGGTAAACTATGGCTACACCTTC. Translating it yields CASSAPRMVNYGYTF. Full variable domain (missing parts from reference TRBV19 and TRBJ1-2): DGGITQSPKYLFRKEGQNVTLSCEQNLNHDAMYWYRQDPGQGLRLIYYSQIVNDFQKGDIAEGYSVSREKKESFPLTVTSAQKNPTAFYLCASSAPRMVNYGYTFGSGTRLTVV.

CDR3 DNA sequence: TGTGCCAGCAGCTTAAGGCAGGGGACCCAAGAGACCCAGTACTTC. This translates into CASSLRQGTQETQYF. The V gene is TRBV7-2, the J gene TRBJ2-5; TRBD1 might be the D (6 bases). Germline values: CDR1 SGHTA, CDR2 FQGNSA. CDR3 length: 15 amino acids. Trimming left V 2 bases short and J 1 base short, with 11 bases between.

V usage is TRBV19 and J usage is TRBJ2-1, with TRBD1 matching over 7 bases. This CDR3 region has 13 residues. The germline CDR1 and CDR2 sequences are LNHDA and SQIVND (reference sequence). V gave up 6 bases and J gave up 9 bases; unmatched junction bases: 8. This CDR3 reads CASRIQGPGEQFF. The CDR3 DNA follows: TGTGCCAGTAGGATACAGGGGCCGGGTGAGCAGTTCTTC.

The rearrangement links TRBV7-2 to TRBJ2-3; 8 bases agree with TRBD2. V lost 3 bases to trimming and J lost 3 bases; unmatched junction nucleotides: 5. CDR1 and CDR2 (germline): SGHTA, FQGNSA. There are 15 residues in the CDR3. The CDR3, as DNA: TGTGCCAGCAGCTTTCGGAGCGGGGGAACAGATACGCAGTATTTT. Protein product: CASSFRSGGTDTQYF.

This chain uses TRBV19 with TRBJ1-5; D is perhaps TRBD1 (5 bases). The CDR3 extends over 14 amino acids. Germline V gene lookup returns CDR1 LNHDA and CDR2 SQIVND (reference sequence). V shed 3 bases and J shed 8 bases, with 14 bases lying between them. This CDR3 is CASSILGGEKPQHF. The CDR3 bases are TGTGCCAGTAGTATCTTGGGGGGGGAGAAGCCCCAGCATTTT.

CDR3 sequence (DNA): TGTGCCAGCAGCTTAGGGACTATCACAGATACGCAGTATTTT. It yields the protein CASSLGTITDTQYF. The chain recombines TRBV7-9 with TRBJ2-3; D is perhaps TRBD2 (6 bases). From germline, CDR1 is SEHNR and CDR2 FQNEAQ (reference sequence). The CDR3 spans 14 residues. V dropped 1 base and J dropped 2 bases, with 7 bases sitting between them.

The chain couples TRBV27 to TRBJ2-1; 10 bases are shared with TRBD1. Germline CDR1 and CDR2: MNHEY and SMNVEV (reference sequence). The CDR3 extends over 14 amino acids. Trimming removed 7 bases from V and 4 bases from J; junction bases left unmatched: 4. The CDR3 bases are TGTGCCAGCAAGGAGGGACAGGGGTACAATGAGCAGTTCTTC. This translates into CASKEGQGYNEQFF.